This T cell receptor beta chain was observed in a study of cytomegalovirus exposure and HLA in healthy donors. For the study at large: Among several hundred genotyped donors, approximately 80% fell in the Caucasian-associated ancestry cluster.

Broader study findings: A list of approximately 150 TCR beta chains associated with cytomegalovirus was given. Presence/absence results assume similar sequencing depth per donor, which may not hold.

The PCR contained 60 Vbeta and 13 Jbeta primers. Assay used: immunoSEQ multiplex PCR; TCRdb lists only in-frame clones, some missing. Of about 150,000 clones in the sample, around three quarters were seen once. Trimming removed 4 bases at V and 2 bases at J, with 12 bases between. CDR1 is SGDLS and CDR2 is YYNGEE in the germline V gene. This CDR3 contains 14 residues. A remark on this clone: Antigen specificity is unknown.

The receptor was derived from a woman between 40 and 50 years old in good health and CMV-seronegative. The chain combines TRBV9 with TRBJ1-1; no clear D. The source material was PBMCs. DNA for the CDR3: TGTGCCAGCAGCATGACACCGGATAACACTGAAGCTTTCTTT. As protein: CASSMTPDNTEAFF.